These 20 T cell receptor beta chains share one sample of origin, sequenced in a study of Graves' ophthalmopathy and Graves' hyperthyroidism. The authors amplified TCR beta CDR3 regions from RNA transcripts. The library came from an HTBI-primed first-round RT-PCR and a second-round multiplex PCR. MiXCR was run by TCRdb on the multiplex PCR reads, yielding one entry per CDR3 protein. The sample contains some 410,000 distinct CDR3 sequences, under 25% of which appear only once. The source material was peripheral blood. The receptor set was obtained from a woman under 30 with stable Graves' hyperthyroidism.

This clonotype occurred many times. The chain couples TRBV12-3 or TRBV12-4 to TRBJ2-7; 8 bases fit TRBD1. With V trimmed by 8 bases and J by 6 bases, 9 bases remained unmatched. CDR3 length equals 13 residues. CDR3 loop: CASQSDRAGEQYF. The CDR3 nucleotides are TGTGCCAGCCAGTCGGACAGGGCAGGCGAGCAGTACTTC.

This clonotype appeared many times. The V call is TRBV27, the J call TRBJ2-7; possibly TRBD1 for D (6 bases). Germline CDR1 and CDR2: MNHEY and SMNVEV (reference sequence). V was clipped by 3 bases and J by 2 bases, with 17 bases between them. CDR3 length: 16 amino acids. The CDR3 DNA sequence: TGTGCCAGCAGTTTCCTCCGGGACAAGGTTACCTACGAGCAGTACTTC. Its protein product is CASSFLRDKVTYEQYF.

The sample holds many counts of this clonotype. The chain couples TRBV7-2 to TRBJ2-7; D gene unclear. From germline, CDR1 is SGHTA and CDR2 FQGNSA. There are 16 residues in the CDR3. Trimming pared 0 bases from V and 5 bases from J, leaving 17 bases between. The CDR3 nucleotides are TGTGCCAGCAGCTTAGCGGCTGTCCCCAGAAATAACGAGCAGTACTTC. It specifies CASSLAAVPRNNEQYF. The complete variable domain, with remaining parts taken from reference TRBV7-2 and TRBJ2-7, reads GAGVSQSPSNKVTEKGKDVELRCDPISGHTALYWYRQSLGQGLEFLIYFQGNSAPDKSGLPSDRFSAERTGGSVSTLTIQRTQQEDSAVYLCASSLAAVPRNNEQYFGPGTRLTVT.

This clonotype was recorded many times. This chain uses TRBV5-1 with TRBJ1-2, with TRBD1 matching 8 bases. This CDR3 has 13 amino acids. J lost 6 bases, V lost 5 bases, and 6 bases had no gene match. Germline V gene data show CDR1 as SGHRS and CDR2 as YFSETQ. The CDR3 DNA reads TGCGCCAGCAGACCCACGACAGGGGATGGCTACACCTTC. The encoded protein is CASRPTTGDGYTF. The full variable domain, in which reference TRBV5-1 and TRBJ1-2 provide the parts outside the CDR3, is KAGVTQTPRYLIKTRGQQVTLSCSPISGHRSVSWYQQTPGQGLQFLFEYFSETQRNKGNFPGRFSGRQFSNSRSEMNVSTLELGDSALYLCASRPTTGDGYTFGSGTRLTVV.

About this clonotype itself: A much larger clonotype is one base distant, so this may be a read error. The chain links TRBV20-1 to TRBJ2-7; the D gene is possibly TRBD2 (6 bases). Between the trimmed V and J ends, which lost 8 bases and 3 bases, there was a span of 17 bases. CDR1 and CDR2 from the germline V gene are DFQATT and SNEGSKA (reference sequence). This CDR3 is 13 amino acids long. CDR3 in amino acids: CSILALGSYEQYV. CDR3 bases: TGCAGTATTCTAGCGCTAGGGAGCTACGAGCAGTACGTC.

V and J are TRBV4-1 and TRBJ1-2; TRBD1 matches 7 bases. CDR3 size: 17 residues. The V gene's germline CDR1 is MGHRA and CDR2 YSYEKL. V was pared by 2 bases and J by 2 bases, with 11 bases of the junction left unmatched. CDR3: CASSQPRQGVNNYGYTF. The CDR3 coding sequence is TGCGCCAGCAGCCAACCGCGACAGGGAGTCAACAACTATGGCTACACCTTC.

V usage is TRBV10-3 and J usage is TRBJ1-1; TRBD1 matches at 7 bases. Losses at the gene ends were 7 bases for V and 6 bases for J; bases not matched to a gene: 8. This CDR3 has 13 amino acids. The germline gives CDR1 ENHRY, CDR2 SYGVKD. The DNA of the CDR3 is TGTGCCATCACCGAGGGGCAGGGGGCTGAAGCTTTCTTT. It codes for CAITEGQGAEAFF.

In this sample, this clonotype turned up many times. This rearrangement joins TRBV28 to TRBJ1-3; D possibly corresponds to TRBD1 (5 bases). The CDR3 is 20 amino acids. V was pared by 7 bases and J by 0 bases, with 28 bases between. Germline loops: CDR1 MDHEN, CDR2 SYDVKM. The DNA of the CDR3 is TGTGCCAGCATCCGGACCCTGGGACTCGTAGCCTCCCACTCTGGAAACACCATATATTTT. It codes for CASIRTLGLVASHSGNTIYF.

This clonotype was seen at least ten times. The V and J genes are TRBV19 and TRBJ1-1; 8 bases are a match to TRBD1. The V segment lost 3 bases and the J segment 7 bases; nucleotides outside the gene matches: 10. CDR3 size: 15 residues. Germline values: CDR1 LNHDA, CDR2 SQIVND (reference sequence). Here the CDR3 reads CASSMGDRGGVEAFF. CDR3 nucleotides: TGTGCCAGTAGTATGGGCGACAGGGGAGGTGTTGAAGCTTTCTTT. The full variable domain, with the rest looked up from reference TRBV19 and TRBJ1-1, is DGGITQSPKYLFRKEGQNVTLSCEQNLNHDAMYWYRQDPGQGLRLIYYSQIVNDFQKGDIAEGYSVSREKKESFPLTVTSAQKNPTAFYLCASSMGDRGGVEAFFGQGTRLTVV.

This clonotype was recorded at least ten times. J is TRBJ2-5 and V is TRBV6-5; 7 nucleotides align to TRBD1. Germline-derived CDR1 and CDR2 are MNHEY and SVGAGI. Trimming removed 2 bases from V and 2 bases from J; junction bases left unmatched: 2. The CDR3 is 14 residues long. The CDR3: CASSYRDRQETQYF. In nucleotides, the CDR3 is TGTGCCAGCAGTTACCGGGACAGACAAGAGACCCAGTACTTC.

This clonotype has ten or more counts. V is TRBV20-1 and J is TRBJ2-2; TRBD2 matches at 12 bases. V gave up 6 bases and J gave up 0 bases; unmatched junction bases: 11. This CDR3 region has 18 residues. Germline V gene sequence: CDR1 DFQATT, CDR2 SNEGSKA (reference sequence). The CDR3 DNA is TGCAGTGCCAATAGGACTAGCGGGACCATGACGAACACCGGGGAGCTGTTTTTT. The encoded protein is CSANRTSGTMTNTGELFF.

Many counts were recorded for this clonotype. The chain couples TRBV28 to TRBJ2-7; 9 bases align to TRBD1. Germline V CDR1 and CDR2: MDHEN, SYDVKM. The CDR3 runs 15 residues. The V gene end was trimmed by 6 bases and the J gene end by 2 bases; junction bases not matched to a gene: 8. DNA of the CDR3: TGTGCCAGCAGAGAACAGGGGGCTTATACCTACGAGCAGTACTTC. It codes for CASREQGAYTYEQYF.

This clonotype appeared many times. V usage is TRBV5-1 and J usage is TRBJ1-5, with TRBD1 identical over 9 bases. V was clipped by 0 bases and J by 7 bases; unmatched bases: 5. Germline values: CDR1 SGHRS, CDR2 YFSETQ. This CDR3 has 15 amino acids. The CDR3 DNA is TGCGCCAGCAGCTTGGAGGGACAGGGTTACCAGCCCCAGCATTTT. Translation gives CASSLEGQGYQPQHF.

This clonotype was counted ten times or more. The rearrangement joins TRBV2 to TRBJ1-1; D is perhaps TRBD1 (6 bases). From germline, CDR1 is SNHLY and CDR2 FYNNEI. The CDR3 totals 13 residues. With 3 bases removed from V and 5 bases from J, the gap between germline ends came to 10 bases. This CDR3 reads CASSDRGVTEAFF. The DNA of the CDR3 is TGTGCCAGCAGTGACAGGGGAGTGACTGAAGCTTTCTTT.

Many counts were recorded for this clonotype. This chain links TRBV3-1 with TRBJ2-7, with TRBD2 as a possible D gene (5 bases). Germline V gene sequence: CDR1 LGHDT, CDR2 YNNKEL (reference sequence). The germline V and J ends were trimmed by 1 base and 5 bases, with 9 bases remaining between them. The CDR3 covers 13 residues. CDR3 sequence reads: CASSQVLRDEQYF. For the CDR3, the DNA is TGTGCCAGCAGCCAAGTACTGCGGGACGAGCAGTACTTC.

This clonotype has at least ten counts. The chain couples TRBV6-2 or TRBV6-3 to TRBJ1-2; TRBD1 agrees at 7 bases. Trimming took 6 bases from V and 0 from J; bases not matched to a gene: 16. The CDR3 sequence is 18 residues long. Germline CDR1 reads MNHEY; CDR2 reads SVGEGT. The CDR3 sequence: CASRAGVARTGANYGYTF. The DNA for the CDR3 is TGTGCCAGCAGAGCTGGGGTAGCAAGGACAGGAGCTAACTATGGCTACACCTTC.

The rearrangement joins TRBV28 to TRBJ1-5; D gene uncertain. The germline V gene encodes CDR1 MDHEN and CDR2 SYDVKM. V was cut by 6 bases and J by 6 bases, with 18 bases left in between. The CDR3 is 15 amino acids. The CDR3 DNA reads TGTGCCAGCAGGGTACAGTGGCGGATGGCTCAGCCCCAGCATTTT. Protein: CASRVQWRMAQPQHF. Drawing the rest from reference TRBV28 and TRBJ1-5, the complete variable domain is DVKVTQSSRYLVKRTGEKVFLECVQDMDHENMFWYRQDPGLGLRLIYFSYDVKMKEKGDIPEGYSVSREKKERFSLILESASTNQTSMYLCASRVQWRMAQPQHFGDGTRLSIL.

This clonotype was observed many times. This rearrangement joins TRBV6-2 or TRBV6-3 to TRBJ1-1; no definite D call. Trimming left V 2 bases short and J 4 bases short, with 8 bases between. CDR3 size: 13 residues. The germline CDR1 and CDR2 sequences are MNHEY and SVGEGT. In DNA, the CDR3 is TGTGCCAGCAGTTACACTGAAGGCACTGAAGCTTTCTTT. Amino acid sequence: CASSYTEGTEAFF.

This clonotype was seen many times. The V gene is TRBV11-2, the J gene TRBJ2-7; TRBD2 agrees at 16 bases. CDR3 length: 17 amino acids. After removal of 5 bases from V and 2 bases from J, the junction contained 6 bases not matched to a gene. The germline V gene encodes CDR1 SGHAT and CDR2 FQNNGV. The DNA for the CDR3 is TGTGCCAGCAGCCAACTCGGGACTAGCGGGAGGGCCTACGAGCAGTACTTC. This codes for CASSQLGTSGRAYEQYF.

There are a few counts of this clonotype. J is TRBJ2-5 and V is TRBV6-2 or TRBV6-3; weak D call: TRBD2 (7 bases). Trimming removed 4 bases at V and 7 bases at J, with 16 bases between. In germline, CDR1 is MNHEY, CDR2 SVGEGT. This CDR3 region has 14 residues. The CDR3 loop reads CASSWGGVSGTQYF. The CDR3 DNA sequence: TGTGCCAGCAGTTGGGGGGGCGTCAGTGGGACCCAGTACTTC.